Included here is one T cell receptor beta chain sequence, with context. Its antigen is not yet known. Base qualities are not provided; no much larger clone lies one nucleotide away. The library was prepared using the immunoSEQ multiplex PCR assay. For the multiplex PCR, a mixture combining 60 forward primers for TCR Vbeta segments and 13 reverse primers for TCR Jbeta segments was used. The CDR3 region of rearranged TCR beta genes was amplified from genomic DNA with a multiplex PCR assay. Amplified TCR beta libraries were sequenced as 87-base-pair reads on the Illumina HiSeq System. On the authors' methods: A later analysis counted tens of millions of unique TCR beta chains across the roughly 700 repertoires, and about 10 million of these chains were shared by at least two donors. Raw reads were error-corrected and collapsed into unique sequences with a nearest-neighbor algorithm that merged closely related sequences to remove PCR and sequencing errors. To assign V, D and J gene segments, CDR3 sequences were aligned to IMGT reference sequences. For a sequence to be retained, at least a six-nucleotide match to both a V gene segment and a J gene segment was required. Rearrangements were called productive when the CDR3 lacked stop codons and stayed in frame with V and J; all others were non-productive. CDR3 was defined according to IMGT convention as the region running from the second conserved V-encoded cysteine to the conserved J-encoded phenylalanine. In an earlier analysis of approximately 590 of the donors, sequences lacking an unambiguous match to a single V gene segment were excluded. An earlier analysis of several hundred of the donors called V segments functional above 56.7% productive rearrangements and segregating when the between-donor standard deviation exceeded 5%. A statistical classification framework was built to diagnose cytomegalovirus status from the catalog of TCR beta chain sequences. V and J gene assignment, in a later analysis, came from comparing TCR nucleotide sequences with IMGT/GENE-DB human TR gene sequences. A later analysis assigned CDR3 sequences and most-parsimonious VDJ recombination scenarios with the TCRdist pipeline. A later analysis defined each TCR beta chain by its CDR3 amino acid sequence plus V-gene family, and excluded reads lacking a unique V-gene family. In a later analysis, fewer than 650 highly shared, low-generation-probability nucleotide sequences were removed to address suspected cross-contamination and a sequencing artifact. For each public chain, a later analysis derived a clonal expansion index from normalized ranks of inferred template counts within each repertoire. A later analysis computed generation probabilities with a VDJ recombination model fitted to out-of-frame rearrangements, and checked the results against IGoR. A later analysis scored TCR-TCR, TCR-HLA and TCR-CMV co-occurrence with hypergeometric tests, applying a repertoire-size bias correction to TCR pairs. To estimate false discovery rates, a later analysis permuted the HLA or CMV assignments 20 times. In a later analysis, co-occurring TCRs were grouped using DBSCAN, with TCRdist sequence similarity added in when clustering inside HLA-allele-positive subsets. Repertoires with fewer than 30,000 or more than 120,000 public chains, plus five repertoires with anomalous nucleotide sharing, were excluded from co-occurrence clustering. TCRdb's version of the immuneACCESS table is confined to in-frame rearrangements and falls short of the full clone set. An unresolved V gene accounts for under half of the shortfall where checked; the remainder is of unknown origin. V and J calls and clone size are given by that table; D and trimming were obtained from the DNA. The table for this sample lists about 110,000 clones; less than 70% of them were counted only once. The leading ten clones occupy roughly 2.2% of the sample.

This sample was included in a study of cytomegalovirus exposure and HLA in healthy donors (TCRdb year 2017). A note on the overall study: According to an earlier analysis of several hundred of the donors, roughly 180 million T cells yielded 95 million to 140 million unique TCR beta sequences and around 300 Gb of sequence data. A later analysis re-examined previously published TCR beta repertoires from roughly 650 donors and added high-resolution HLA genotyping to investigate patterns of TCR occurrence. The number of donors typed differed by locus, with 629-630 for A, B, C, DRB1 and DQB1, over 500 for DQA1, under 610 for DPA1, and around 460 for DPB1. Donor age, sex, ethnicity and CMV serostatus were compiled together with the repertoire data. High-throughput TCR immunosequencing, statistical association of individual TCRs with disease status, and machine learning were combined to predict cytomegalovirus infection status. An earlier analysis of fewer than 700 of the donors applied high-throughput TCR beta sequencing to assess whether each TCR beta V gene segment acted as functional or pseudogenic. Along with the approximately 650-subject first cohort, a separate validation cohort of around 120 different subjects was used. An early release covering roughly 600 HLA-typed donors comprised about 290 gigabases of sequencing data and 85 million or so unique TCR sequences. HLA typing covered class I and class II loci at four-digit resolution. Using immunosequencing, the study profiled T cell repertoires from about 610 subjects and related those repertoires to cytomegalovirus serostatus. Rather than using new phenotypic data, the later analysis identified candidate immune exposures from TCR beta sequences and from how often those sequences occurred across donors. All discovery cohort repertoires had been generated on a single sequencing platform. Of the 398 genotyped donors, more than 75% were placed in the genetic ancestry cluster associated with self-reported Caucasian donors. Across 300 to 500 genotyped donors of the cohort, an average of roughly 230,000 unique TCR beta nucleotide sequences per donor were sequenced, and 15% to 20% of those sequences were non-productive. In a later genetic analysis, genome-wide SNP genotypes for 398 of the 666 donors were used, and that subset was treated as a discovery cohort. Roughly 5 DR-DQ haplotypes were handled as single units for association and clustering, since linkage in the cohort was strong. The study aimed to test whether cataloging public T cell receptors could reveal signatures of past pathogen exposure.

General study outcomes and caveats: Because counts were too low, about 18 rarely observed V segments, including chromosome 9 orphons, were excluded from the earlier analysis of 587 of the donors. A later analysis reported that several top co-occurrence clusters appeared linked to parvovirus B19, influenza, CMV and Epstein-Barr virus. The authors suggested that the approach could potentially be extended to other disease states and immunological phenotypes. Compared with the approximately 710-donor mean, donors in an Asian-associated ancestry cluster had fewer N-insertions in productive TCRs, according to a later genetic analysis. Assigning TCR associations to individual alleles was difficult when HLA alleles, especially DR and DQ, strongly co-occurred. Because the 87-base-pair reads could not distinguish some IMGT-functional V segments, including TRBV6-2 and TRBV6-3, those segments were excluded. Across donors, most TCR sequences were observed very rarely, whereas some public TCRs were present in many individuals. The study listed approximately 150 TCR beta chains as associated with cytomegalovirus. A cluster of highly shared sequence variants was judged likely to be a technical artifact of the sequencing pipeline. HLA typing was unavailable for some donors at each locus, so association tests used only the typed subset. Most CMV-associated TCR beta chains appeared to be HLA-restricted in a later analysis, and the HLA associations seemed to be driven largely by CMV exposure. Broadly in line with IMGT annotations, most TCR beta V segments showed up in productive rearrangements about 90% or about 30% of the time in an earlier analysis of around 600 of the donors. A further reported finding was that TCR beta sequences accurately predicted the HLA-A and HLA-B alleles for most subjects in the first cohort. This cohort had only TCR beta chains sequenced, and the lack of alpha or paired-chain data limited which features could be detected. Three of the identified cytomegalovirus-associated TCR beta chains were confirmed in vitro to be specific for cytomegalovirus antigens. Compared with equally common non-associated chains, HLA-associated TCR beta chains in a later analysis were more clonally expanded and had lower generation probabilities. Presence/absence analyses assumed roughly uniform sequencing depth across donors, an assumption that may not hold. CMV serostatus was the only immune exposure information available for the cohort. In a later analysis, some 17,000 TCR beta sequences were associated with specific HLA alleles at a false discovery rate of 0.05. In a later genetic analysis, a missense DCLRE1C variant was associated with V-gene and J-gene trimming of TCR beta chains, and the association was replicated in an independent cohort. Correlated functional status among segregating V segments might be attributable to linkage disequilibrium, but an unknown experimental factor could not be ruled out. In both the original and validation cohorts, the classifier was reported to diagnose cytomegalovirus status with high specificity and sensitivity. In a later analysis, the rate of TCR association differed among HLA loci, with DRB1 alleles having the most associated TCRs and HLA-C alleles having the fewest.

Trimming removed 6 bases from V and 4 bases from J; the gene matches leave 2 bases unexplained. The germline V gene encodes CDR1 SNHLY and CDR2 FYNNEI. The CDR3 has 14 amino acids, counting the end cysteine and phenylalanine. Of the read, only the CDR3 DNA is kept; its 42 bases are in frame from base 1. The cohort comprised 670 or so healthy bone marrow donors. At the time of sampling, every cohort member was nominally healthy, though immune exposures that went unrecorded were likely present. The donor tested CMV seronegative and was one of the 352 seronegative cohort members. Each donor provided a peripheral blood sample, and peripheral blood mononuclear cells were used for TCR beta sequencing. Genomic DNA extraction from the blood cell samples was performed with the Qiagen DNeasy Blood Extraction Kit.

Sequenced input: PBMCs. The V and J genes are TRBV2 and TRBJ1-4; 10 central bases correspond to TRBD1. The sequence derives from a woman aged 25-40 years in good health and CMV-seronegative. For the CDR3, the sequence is CASRRDRGNEKLFF. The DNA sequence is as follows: TGTGCCAGCAGGAGGGACAGGGGTAATGAAAAACTGTTTTTT.